The rows below give T cell receptor beta chains drawn from one sample of a study of blood T cell repertoires in COVID-19. Produced via immunoSEQ multiplex PCR; TCRdb's table is partial and in-frame only. The data hold about 50,000 clones, with approximately 89% observed a single time. Sequences were obtained from peripheral blood. These receptors came from a man in his fifties or sixties with acute or convalescent COVID-19. Both conserved end residues are part of each CDR3. Each record gives: V gene, D gene, clone size, J gene, CDR3 protein, CDR3 DNA. D genes are given only for firm matches. Expanded clones are given a class, and other clones once, few, many or no size at all.

>TRBV21-1|.|.|TRBJ2-1
CASSTPLGLAYREQFF
TGTGCCAGCAGCACACCTCTGGGACTAGCCTATAGGGAGCAGTTCTTC
>TRBV15|.|.|TRBJ1-1
CATKPDTWRTEAFF
TGTGCCACCAAGCCAGATACCTGGAGAACTGAAGCTTTCTTT
>TRBV19|.|.|TRBJ1-5
CASMAGPSNQPQHF
TGTGCCAGTATGGCGGGGCCTAGCAATCAGCCCCAGCATTTT
>TRBV9|.|.|TRBJ2-7
CASSVFNQRPLSKEQYF
TGTGCCAGCAGCGTTTTTAATCAGAGGCCCCTATCTAAAGAGCAGTACTTC
>TRBV5-6|TRBD2|.|TRBJ2-1
CASSPGLDDYNEQFF
TGTGCCAGCAGTCCCGGACTAGATGACTACAATGAGCAGTTCTTC
>TRBV21-1|.|.|TRBJ2-5
CASSRILAGRQETQYF
TGTGCCAGCAGCAGGATACTAGCGGGGCGCCAAGAGACCCAGTACTTC
>TRBV20-1|TRBD1|.|TRBJ1-2
CSASQDRGNYGYTF
TGCAGTGCTAGTCAAGACAGGGGTAACTATGGCTACACCTTC
>TRBV10-3|TRBD1|.|TRBJ1-6
CAISDRGYSPLHF
TGTGCCATCAGTGACAGGGGGTATTCACCCCTCCACTTT
>TRBV5-1|.|.|TRBJ1-1
CASSSDRPNTEAFF
TGCGCCAGCAGCTCCGACAGGCCGAACACTGAAGCTTTCTTT
>TRBV5-4|TRBD2|.|TRBJ2-7
CASSRMGGSGNYEQYF
TGTGCCAGCAGCCGGATGGGGGGGAGCGGAAACTACGAGCAGTACTTC
>TRBV24-1|TRBD1|.|TRBJ2-3
CATSDFGTGGADTQYF
TGTGCCACCAGTGATTTTGGGACAGGGGGCGCAGATACGCAGTATTTT
>TRBV5-1|.|.|TRBJ1-2
CASSLDRPIYGYTF
TGCGCCAGCAGCTTGGACAGGCCGATATATGGCTACACCTTC
>TRBV30|.|.|TRBJ1-4
CAWGRGKTDEKLFF
TGTGCCTGGGGCCGGGGAAAAACAGATGAAAAACTGTTTTTT
>TRBV7-3|.|.|TRBJ1-3
CATSQGDPGNTIYF
TGTGCCACCTCCCAGGGCGACCCTGGAAACACCATATATTTT
>TRBV19|.|.|TRBJ2-3
CASSIYGLGSTDTQYF
TGTGCCAGTAGTATCTACGGACTGGGAAGCACAGATACGCAGTATTTT
>TRBV5-1|TRBD1|.|TRBJ2-7
CASSRTGDGIEQYF
TGCGCCAGCAGCCGGACAGGGGACGGGATCGAGCAGTACTTC
>TRBV25-1|.|.|TRBJ2-3
CASSGQLSTDTQYF
TGTGCCAGCAGTGGACAGCTAAGCACAGATACGCAGTATTTT
>TRBV4-1|TRBD1|.|TRBJ1-3
CASSRGQGATGNTIYF
TGCGCCAGCAGCCGCGGACAGGGGGCAACTGGAAACACCATATATTTT
>TRBV5-1|TRBD2|.|TRBJ2-1
CASRLLAGGPYNEQFF
TGCGCCAGCAGACTTTTAGCGGGAGGGCCCTACAATGAGCAGTTCTTC
>TRBV7-8|.|.|TRBJ1-1
CASSLLGGANTEAFF
TGTGCCAGCAGCTTACTTGGAGGTGCGAACACTGAAGCTTTCTTT
>TRBV6-5|.|.|TRBJ1-1
CASSYLGNTEAFF
TGTGCCAGCAGTTACTTGGGCAACACTGAAGCTTTCTTT
>TRBV6-4|TRBD2|.|TRBJ2-1
CASSSQLAGGYNEQFF
TGTGCCAGCAGTTCGCAACTAGCGGGAGGGTACAATGAGCAGTTCTTC
>TRBV5-1|TRBD1|.|TRBJ2-5
CASSLGTGGETQYF
TGCGCCAGCAGCTTGGGGACAGGGGGAGAGACCCAGTACTTC
>TRBV7-6|TRBD2|few|TRBJ2-7
CASSSQRDGKEQYF
TGTGCCAGCAGCTCCCAGCGGGATGGAAAGGAGCAGTACTTC
>TRBV7-7|TRBD2|.|TRBJ2-5
CASSLAAGVWETQYF
TGTGCTAGCAGCTTAGCTGCGGGGGTTTGGGAGACCCAGTACTTC
>TRBV10-1|.|.|TRBJ2-2
CASSETGFNTGELFF
TGCGCCAGCAGTGAGACAGGGTTCAACACCGGGGAGCTGTTTTTT
>TRBV11-2|.|.|TRBJ1-1
CASSLDRRTEAFF
TGTGCCAGCAGCTTAGACCGGAGGACTGAAGCTTTCTTT
>TRBV6-1|.|.|TRBJ1-2
CASSEQLGWGYTF
TGTGCCAGCAGTGAACAACTAGGTTGGGGCTACACCTTC
>TRBV24-1|.|.|TRBJ2-3
CATSDLHEVGTDTQYF
TGTGCCACCAGTGATCTACACGAGGTGGGCACAGATACGCAGTATTTT
>TRBV27|.|.|TRBJ1-4
CASSLSGIAEQEKLFF
TGTGCCAGCAGTTTATCGGGCATCGCGGAACAGGAGAAACTGTTTTTT
>TRBV5-1|TRBD2|.|TRBJ2-5
CASSSGTSLETQYF
TGCGCCAGCAGCTCCGGGACTAGTCTGGAGACCCAGTACTTC
>TRBV28|TRBD2|.|TRBJ2-5
CASTSLADQETQYF
TGTGCCAGCACGAGCCTAGCGGACCAAGAGACCCAGTACTTC
>TRBV30|TRBD2|.|TRBJ2-7
CAWRPGGGGSYEQYF
TGTGCCTGGAGACCAGGCGGAGGCGGGAGTTACGAGCAGTACTTC
>TRBV9|.|.|TRBJ2-3
CASSVGGGSGVPDTQYF
TGTGCCAGCAGCGTAGGTGGGGGGTCGGGAGTCCCAGATACGCAGTATTTT
>TRBV30|.|.|TRBJ1-5
CAWTDGDQPQHF
TGTGCCTGGACCGACGGGGATCAGCCCCAGCATTTT
>TRBV28|TRBD1|.|TRBJ1-5
CASSPDRENQPQHF
TGTGCCAGCAGCCCCGACAGGGAAAATCAGCCCCAGCATTTT
>TRBV2|.|many|TRBJ1-5
CASTRAGGNQPQHF
TGTGCCAGTACCAGGGCCGGTGGCAATCAGCCCCAGCATTTT
>TRBV7-8|TRBD1|.|TRBJ1-4
CASSSGQWEQKLFF
TGTGCCAGCAGCTCGGGACAGTGGGAACAAAAACTGTTTTTT
>TRBV5-1|.|.|TRBJ1-1
CASSLLSVNTEAFF
TGCGCCAGCAGCCTCCTCAGCGTGAACACTGAAGCTTTCTTT
>TRBV21-1|.|once|TRBJ2-7
CASSKLWRWCERENPYEQYF
TGTGCCAGCAGCAAATTGTGGAGGTGGTGCGAGCGGGAGAACCCCTACGAGCAGTACTTC
>TRBV28|.|.|TRBJ1-3
CASSPQVDTIYF
TGTGCCAGCAGTCCCCAGGTAGACACCATATATTTT
>TRBV9|TRBD2|.|TRBJ2-1
CASSLGTSGRRVSYNEQFF
TGTGCCAGCAGCCTTGGGACTAGCGGGAGGAGGGTCTCCTACAATGAGCAGTTCTTC
>TRBV11-2|.|.|TRBJ2-3
CASSGGDTQYF
TGTGCCAGCAGCGGAGGAGATACGCAGTATTTT
>TRBV19|TRBD1|.|TRBJ1-5
CASTSTGGVQPQHF
TGTGCCAGTACCAGTACAGGGGGCGTTCAGCCCCAGCATTTT
>TRBV5-1|TRBD1|.|TRBJ1-2
CASSSSGGMADGYTF
TGCGCCAGCAGCTCCTCAGGGGGCATGGCTGATGGCTACACCTTC
>TRBV29-1|TRBD2|.|TRBJ2-1
CSAGLAVSSYNEQFF
TGCAGCGCCGGACTAGCGGTGAGCTCCTACAATGAGCAGTTCTTC
>TRBV10-3|TRBD1|.|TRBJ1-6
CAARDRSNSPLHF
TGTGCCGCCCGGGACAGGTCAAATTCACCCCTCCACTTT
>TRBV2|.|.|TRBJ1-5
CASSEGRVQQPQHF
TGTGCCAGCAGTGAGGGCAGGGTTCAACAGCCCCAGCATTTT
>TRBV19|.|.|TRBJ1-6
CASSISAYNSPLHF
TGTGCCAGTAGTATATCAGCCTATAATTCACCCCTCCACTTT